The TCR beta chain under discussion was sequenced for a study of Graves' ophthalmopathy and Graves' hyperthyroidism. Study-level results: Sensitivity reached around 88% and specificity about 81% for a 13-signature model separating ophthalmopathy from stable hyperthyroidism.

RNA transcripts served as template for amplifying TCR beta CDR3 sequences. HTBI-primed RT-PCR formed the first round, and a multiplex PCR formed the second. TCRdb used MiXCR to reprocess the multiplex PCR reads, holding one entry per CDR3 protein. The table lists 200,000 to 300,000 distinct CDR3 sequences, about 47% of them singletons. A diagnosis was made from clinical symptoms together with serum thyroxine, TRAb, thyroid ultrasound and orbital computed tomography. From fresh peripheral blood, 10 ml in volume, the PBMCs were obtained. The V gene's germline CDR1 is MGHDK and CDR2 SYGVNS. CDR3 length: 15 amino acids. Losses at the gene ends were 3 bases for V and 2 bases for J; bases not matched to a gene: 1. This clonotype has only a few counts. No antigen is known for it.

The V and J genes are TRBV25-1 and TRBJ1-6; the match to TRBD1 covers 7 bases. The sequencing sample was made of peripheral blood. The TCR sequence derives from an adult man with Graves' ophthalmopathy. In DNA form, the CDR3 reads TGTGCCAGCAGTGAGCAGGGGGCCTATAATTCACCCCTCCACTTT. It translates to CASSEQGAYNSPLHF.